This T cell receptor (beta chain) emerged from a study of CD8 T cells in Susac syndrome. Random hexamers were used to reverse transcribe an amount of roughly 0.5 to 1 ug RNA. TCRdb recomputed calls from the immunoSEQ multiplex PCR reads with MiXCR, one row per CDR3 protein. The data hold about 290,000 distinct CDR3 sequences, with around 89% observed a single time. Negative isolation yielded the CD8+ and CD4+ T cells, while FACS enriched the TEMRA cells. The CDR3 is made up of 16 amino acids. The germline V gene encodes CDR1 MDHEN and CDR2 SYDVKM. With V trimmed by 6 bases and J by 4 bases, 11 bases remained unmatched.

Sequenced material: CD8+ T cells from PBMCs. This chain uses TRBV28 with TRBJ2-1, with TRBD1 identical over 8 bases. This sequence was found in a human donor with multiple sclerosis. As DNA, the CDR3 is TGTGCCAGCAGACCCACCCAGGGGGCAACTTACAATGAGCAGTTCTTC. This gives the protein CASRPTQGATYNEQFF.